Listed here are 11 T cell receptor beta chains from one sample, sequenced in a study of human T cells and chemical hapten exposure. TCRdb re-called the 5' RACE reads through MiXCR, storing one row per CDR3 protein. This sample has 110,000 or so distinct CDR3 sequences, with approximately 20% found just once. The authors' total RNA extraction used unfractionated whole blood. The receptors here all came from a human donor in good health.

The V gene is TRBV27, the J gene TRBJ1-1, with 9 bases identical to TRBD1. V dropped 4 bases and J dropped 2; count of bases not matched to a gene: 8. There are 16 residues in the CDR3. Per the germline V gene, CDR1 is MNHEY and CDR2 is SMNVEV (reference sequence). The CDR3 loop is CASSWGQGALNTEAFF. CDR3 DNA sequence: TGTGCCAGCAGTTGGGGACAGGGAGCCCTCAACACTGAAGCTTTCTTT.

This clonotype was seen only a few times. The chain employs TRBV9 and TRBJ2-7; tentative D call: TRBD2 (6 bases). Trimming removed 4 bases from V and 2 bases from J, with 13 bases in between. The germline V gene encodes CDR1 SGDLS and CDR2 YYNGEE. The CDR3 sequence is 14 residues long. The CDR3 loop reads CASSPGTAPYEQYF. The CDR3 nucleotides are TGTGCCAGCAGCCCCGGGACTGCCCCCTACGAGCAGTACTTC.

J is TRBJ2-7 and V is TRBV13; D gene ambiguous. This CDR3 has 13 residues. The V and J ends lost 2 bases and 5 bases respectively, with 10 bases between them. CDR1 PRHDT and CDR2 FYEKMQ come from the germline V gene (reference sequence). CDR3 region: CASSLRARNEQYF. CDR3 DNA: TGTGCCAGCAGCTTAAGGGCCCGGAACGAGCAGTACTTC.

The chain links TRBV29-1 to TRBJ2-3; no reliable D call. CDR3 length: 10 residues. The ends were cut back, 4 bases at V and 6 bases at J, with 5 bases in the middle. Germline V gene data show CDR1 as SQVTM and CDR2 as ANQGSEA. CDR3: CSVAPDTQYF. The CDR3 coding sequence is TGCAGCGTTGCTCCCGATACGCAGTATTTT.

The chain employs TRBV27 and TRBJ1-2; TRBD1 is a possible D gene (5 bases). This CDR3 region has 15 residues. V was shortened by 1 base and J by 2 bases, with 11 bases between the two germline ends. Germline V gene sequence: CDR1 MNHEY, CDR2 SMNVEV (reference sequence). CDR3 nucleotide sequence: TGTGCCAGCAGTTTATTTGGGGGTAGGAACTATGGCTACACCTTC. Encoded protein: CASSLFGGRNYGYTF.

The J gene is TRBJ2-1, the V gene TRBV7-9, with 12 bases lining up with TRBD2. Germline CDR1 is SEHNR and CDR2 is FQNEAQ (reference sequence). V lost 1 base and J lost 9; bases outside the gene matches: 4. The CDR3 loop spans 15 amino acids. The CDR3 loop is CASSLGLAGEGEQFF. In DNA, the CDR3 is TGTGCCAGCAGCTTAGGACTAGCGGGAGAGGGTGAGCAGTTCTTC.

This clonotype has just a few counts. The junction and the germline gene differ at one end; a read error may be behind it. The J gene is TRBJ1-2, the V gene TRBV2; D not certain. Germline V CDR1 and CDR2: SNHLY, FYNNEI. The CDR3 runs to 10 residues. DNA of the CDR3: TGTGCCAGCAGTGTTCATGGGGTCTCCTTC. Translated, it gives CASSVHGVSF.

This clonotype has a handful of counts. J is TRBJ2-7 and V is TRBV14; either TRBD1 or TRBD2 may fit D (6 bases each). The germline V and J ends were trimmed by 5 bases and 3 bases, with 26 bases remaining between them. The CDR3 is 18 residues long. CDR1 is SGHDN, CDR2 FVKESK, per germline. The CDR3 loop reads CASSFPKEGGAPIYEQYF. For the CDR3, the DNA is TGTGCCAGCAGCTTTCCAAAAGAGGGGGGCGCCCCGATCTACGAGCAGTACTTC.

This clonotype was seen a handful of times. The chain carries TRBV5-1 and TRBJ1-4; D gene unclear. V lost 5 bases to trimming and J lost 0 bases, with 11 bases between them. Germline CDR1 SGHRS, CDR2 YFSETQ. The CDR3 spans 15 residues. Written as DNA, the CDR3 is TGCGCCAGCAGTATGCAGCCTGCAACTAATGAAAAACTGTTTTTT. Residues: CASSMQPATNEKLFF.

This clonotype appeared a few times. This chain joins TRBV6-2 or TRBV6-3 and TRBJ2-3; D is possibly TRBD2 (5 bases). V shed 5 bases and J shed 1 base, with 13 bases lying between them. The CDR3 sequence is 15 residues long. Germline CDR1 reads MNHEY; CDR2 reads SVGEGT. The CDR3 sequence is CASSIPRAGTDTQYF. DNA of the CDR3: TGTGCCAGCAGTATACCCCGAGCGGGCACAGATACGCAGTATTTT.

This clonotype was observed a few times. This chain links TRBV20-1 with TRBJ2-7; weak D call: TRBD2 (6 bases). The CDR3 runs to 12 residues. The V end was cut by 3 bases, the J end by 3 bases, with 9 bases between. CDR1 DFQATT and CDR2 SNEGSKA come from the germline V gene (reference sequence). The CDR3 spells CSASGGDYEQYF. CDR3 DNA sequence: TGCAGTGCTAGTGGCGGGGACTACGAGCAGTACTTC.